This T cell receptor (beta chain) was profiled in a study of CDR3 diversity in severe acne. TCRdb re-called the PCR reads through MiXCR, storing one row per CDR3 protein. The table lists fewer than 100,000 distinct CDR3 sequences, under 65% of them singletons. The CDR3 extends over 14 amino acids. V gave up 0 bases and J gave up 2 bases, with 8 bases separating them. Per germline, CDR1 SGHTA and CDR2 FQGTGA. V usage is TRBV7-3 and J usage is TRBJ2-7, with a tentative D call TRBD2 (5 bases). The specimen sequenced was blood. The source is a male donor in good health, without acne. CDR3 nucleotide sequence: TGTGCCAGCAGCTTAACGGCGGGCGCCTACGAGCAGTACTTC. As protein: CASSLTAGAYEQYF.